This T cell receptor (beta chain) was observed in a study of identifying expanded T cells in peripheral blood. The table came from immunoSEQ multiplex PCR; TCRdb's copy has only in-frame clones and leaves some out. The data contain roughly 86,000 clones, about 85% of them singletons. Per germline, CDR1 SGHVS and CDR2 FQNEAQ. This CDR3 region has 15 residues. J lost 9 bases, V lost 4 bases, and 9 bases had no gene match. Sequencing was carried out using blood. The receptor's source is a person aged 18 to 75 in good health. The chain links TRBV7-8 to TRBJ2-1, with 10 nucleotides matching TRBD2. CDR3 sequence reads: CASSSAGLADGEQFF. The CDR3 DNA follows: TGTGCCAGCAGCTCCGCCGGACTAGCGGACGGTGAGCAGTTCTTC.